The 30 T cell receptor beta chains in this list originate from one sample, sequenced in a study of monozygotic twins with inflammatory bowel disease. TCRdb reworked the 5' RACE reads into one entry per CDR3 protein, no DNA. This sample contains 200,000 to 250,000 distinct CDR3 sequences. Sequenced input: blood. The receptors here all came from a human donor with ulcerative colitis or Crohn's disease, or a healthy co-twin of an affected twin (not recorded which).

The chain couples TRBV7-3 to TRBJ2-3; TCRdb reports TRBD2, a call that lacks DNA to check it against. The CDR3 sequence is 19 residues long. Germline V gene sequence: CDR1 SGHTA, CDR2 FQGTGA. The CDR3 is CASSRLRTELLTSTDTQYF.

The chain is built from TRBV5-1 and TRBJ2-1; as DNA is missing, the TRBD2 call by TCRdb cannot be tested. CDR3 length: 18 amino acids. Germline V gene data show CDR1 as SGHRS and CDR2 as YFSETQ. CDR3 region: CASSLAIGRVVAYNEQFF. The variable domain in full, with the rest retrieved from reference TRBV5-1 and TRBJ2-1, is KAGVTQTPRYLIKTRGQQVTLSCSPISGHRSVSWYQQTPGQGLQFLFEYFSETQRNKGNFPGRFSGRQFSNSRSEMNVSTLELGDSALYLCASSLAIGRVVAYNEQFFGPGTRLTVL.

The CDR3 loop is CASSQTTAYSGNTIYF. V usage is TRBV3-1 and J usage is TRBJ1-3. CDR1 and CDR2 from the germline V gene are LGHDT and YNNKEL (reference sequence). This CDR3 comprises 16 residues.

The chain couples TRBV10-3 to TRBJ2-1; absent DNA, TCRdb's TRBD2 call cannot be checked. Germline-derived CDR1 and CDR2 are ENHRY and SYGVKD. The CDR3 contains 15 residues. CDR3: CAISEFAGGLNEQFF.

The CDR3 here is CSARNTGQGSYGYTF. The chain is built from TRBV20-1 and TRBJ1-2; the TRBD1 assignment by TCRdb is unverifiable without DNA. The length of the CDR3 is 15 residues. Germline V lookup: CDR1 DFQATT, CDR2 SNEGSKA (reference sequence).

The chain carries TRBV4-2 and TRBJ2-3; TCRdb's D call, TRBD1, is unchecked because there is no DNA. The CDR3 sequence is 14 residues long. Looked up from germline, CDR1 is LGHNA and CDR2 is YNFKEQ. CDR3 region: CASSQGGGWDTQYF.

The V call is TRBV29-1, the J call TRBJ2-3. The CDR3 spans 13 residues. Germline CDR1 reads SQVTM; CDR2 reads ANQGSEA. This chain's CDR3 is CSVQWQRTDTQYF.

The CDR3 sequence is CASARGSYEQYF. The chain combines TRBV5-1 with TRBJ2-7; without DNA, the TCRdb call of TRBD2 cannot be checked. Germline assignment: CDR1 SGHRS and CDR2 YFSETQ. The CDR3 is 12 residues long.

This rearrangement joins TRBV7-9 to TRBJ1-1; the D call from TCRdb, TRBD1, cannot be confirmed without DNA. Looked up from germline, CDR1 is SEHNR and CDR2 is FQNEAQ (reference sequence). The CDR3 spans 14 residues. This CDR3 reads CASSRIQGATEAFF.

The V call is TRBV28, the J call TRBJ2-3; TCRdb returns TRBD2, unconfirmable since there is no DNA. Germline V gene sequence: CDR1 MDHEN, CDR2 SYDVKM. CDR3 length: 13 amino acids. The CDR3 spells CASSRGATDTQYF.

The chain combines TRBV12-3 or TRBV12-4 with TRBJ2-3; no DNA is available, so the TRBD2 call from TCRdb remains unchecked. This CDR3 is 15 amino acids long. CDR3: CASSLQRGSTDTQYF.

The chain uses TRBV12-3 or TRBV12-4 and TRBJ1-2; TCRdb gives TRBD1 as the D gene, but with no DNA this cannot be confirmed. This CDR3 has 14 residues. CDR3 protein: CASSTSNPGYGYTF.

The J gene is TRBJ1-3, the V gene TRBV9; TCRdb lists TRBD1, though no DNA is available to test this call. This CDR3 is 15 amino acids long. In germline, CDR1 is SGDLS, CDR2 YYNGEE. CDR3: CASSPGPSSGNTIYF.

V is TRBV4-1 and J is TRBJ2-7. CDR1 MGHRA and CDR2 YSYEKL come from the germline V gene. This CDR3 has 14 amino acids. CDR3 region: CASSQVTFSYEQYF.

The chain combines TRBV20-1 with TRBJ1-1. CDR1 and CDR2 (germline): DFQATT, SNEGSKA (reference sequence). The CDR3 loop spans 17 amino acids. This CDR3 is CSARAPDGRVMNTEAFF.

V usage is TRBV5-6 and J usage is TRBJ2-3; the TRBD2 assignment by TCRdb is unverifiable without DNA. Germline CDR1 and CDR2: SGHDT and YYEEEE. This CDR3 contains 17 residues. This CDR3 reads CASTFNSGSGSTDTQYF.

The V and J genes are TRBV7-9 and TRBJ1-2; the D call from TCRdb, TRBD1, cannot be confirmed without DNA. The CDR3 runs to 13 residues. Germline V gene data show CDR1 as SEHNR and CDR2 as FQNEAQ (reference sequence). CDR3 sequence: CASSEGQGNGYTF.

The rearrangement joins TRBV6-1 to TRBJ2-3; no DNA is available, so the TRBD1 call from TCRdb remains unchecked. In germline, CDR1 is MNHNS, CDR2 SASEGT. The CDR3 sequence is 15 residues long. This CDR3 is CASTGTGGLTDTQYF.

The V call is TRBV18, the J call TRBJ2-1; TCRdb outputs TRBD2, but without DNA this stays unchecked. CDR3 length equals 15 residues. CDR1 is KGHSH, CDR2 LQKENI, per germline. This CDR3 reads CASSPPTSGRGEQFF.

The chain joins TRBV20-1 to TRBJ2-3. CDR3 length equals 11 residues. CDR1 and CDR2 from the germline V gene are DFQATT and SNEGSKA (reference sequence). CDR3 residues: CSARWKDTQYF.

The rearrangement uses TRBV5-5 and TRBJ2-1; TCRdb gives TRBD1 as the D gene, but with no DNA this cannot be confirmed. The CDR3 runs 12 residues. The germline CDR1 and CDR2 sequences are SGHKS and YYEKEE (reference sequence). This CDR3 is CATSLLGDEQFF.

This sequence joins TRBV7-2 and TRBJ2-1; the D gene TCRdb calls, TRBD1, cannot be checked with no DNA. From germline, CDR1 is SGHTA and CDR2 FQGNSA. The CDR3 totals 14 residues. CDR3 region: CASSLPRVYNEQFF.

The chain couples TRBV10-3 to TRBJ2-7; TCRdb calls TRBD1, which cannot be checked without DNA. This CDR3 is 14 amino acids long. Germline CDR1 is ENHRY and CDR2 is SYGVKD. The CDR3 sequence: CAISVTGDLVEQYF.

V usage is TRBV12-5 and J usage is TRBJ2-5; the TCRdb D gene call, TRBD2, has no DNA to confirm it. The CDR3 has 12 residues. CDR1 is LGHNT, CDR2 FRNRAP, per germline. The CDR3 loop is CASRGGTETQYF. Supplemented by reference TRBV12-5 and TRBJ2-5, the full variable domain reads DARVTQTPRHKVTEMGQEVTMRCQPILGHNTVFWYRQTMMQGLELLAYFRNRAPLDDSGMPKDRFSAEMPDATLATLKIQPSEPRDSAVYFCASRGGTETQYFGPGTRLLVL.

The V gene is TRBV5-1, the J gene TRBJ1-1; TCRdb's D call of TRBD1 is untestable without DNA. From germline, CDR1 is SGHRS and CDR2 YFSETQ. The CDR3 spans 14 residues. The CDR3 here is CASSGQGGGTEAFF.

The chain recombines TRBV6-5 with TRBJ2-3; TCRdb calls TRBD1, which cannot be checked without DNA. The germline gives CDR1 MNHEY, CDR2 SVGAGI. The CDR3 sequence is 14 residues long. The CDR3 loop is CASSYRGGTDTQYF.

The chain recombines TRBV7-3 with TRBJ2-7; TCRdb reports TRBD1, a call that lacks DNA to check it against. The V gene's germline CDR1 is SGHTA and CDR2 FQGTGA. The CDR3 extends over 13 amino acids. The CDR3 sequence is CASSLREGGEQYF.

This chain's CDR3 is CASTWTGEETQYF. The V call is TRBV11-2, the J call TRBJ2-5; TCRdb's D call, TRBD1, is unchecked because there is no DNA. The germline V gene has CDR1 SGHAT and CDR2 FQNNGV. CDR3 size: 13 residues.

The chain employs TRBV20-1 and TRBJ1-2; no DNA is available, so the TRBD1 call from TCRdb remains unchecked. The germline CDR1 and CDR2 sequences are DFQATT and SNEGSKA (reference sequence). There are 19 residues in the CDR3. The CDR3 protein is CSARGGGIPGRITSWGYTF.

The chain recombines TRBV10-3 with TRBJ2-3. This CDR3 contains 12 residues. Germline CDR1 reads ENHRY; CDR2 reads SYGVKD. CDR3: CAISESQDTQYF.